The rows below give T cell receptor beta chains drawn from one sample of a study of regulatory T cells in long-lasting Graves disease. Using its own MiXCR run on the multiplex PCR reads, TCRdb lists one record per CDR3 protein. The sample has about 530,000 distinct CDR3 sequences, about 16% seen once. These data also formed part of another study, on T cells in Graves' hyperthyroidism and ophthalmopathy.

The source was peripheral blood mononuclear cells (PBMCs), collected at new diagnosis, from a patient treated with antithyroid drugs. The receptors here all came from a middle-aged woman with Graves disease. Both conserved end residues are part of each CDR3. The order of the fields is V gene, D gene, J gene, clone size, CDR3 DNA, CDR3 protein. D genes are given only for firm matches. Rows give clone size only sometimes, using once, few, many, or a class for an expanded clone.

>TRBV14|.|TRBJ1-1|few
TGTGCCAGCAGCCAAGTACCGAGCACTGAAGCTTTCTTT
CASSQVPSTEAFF
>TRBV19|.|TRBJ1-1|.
TGTGCCAGTAGTATCCACCAAGCGCCGAGTGGTGAAGCTTTCTTT
CASSIHQAPSGEAFF
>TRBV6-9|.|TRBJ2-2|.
TGTGCCAGCAGTTACGTGGTGACCGGGGAGCTGTTTTTT
CASSYVVTGELFF
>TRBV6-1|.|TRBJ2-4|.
TGTGCCAGCAGGGTCCCAGGCAGGTGGAATGAGCAGTACTTC
CASRVPGRWNEQYF
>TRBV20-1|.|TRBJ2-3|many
TGCAGTGCTAGAGATTTTAGAGGGGGAGCCGGCACAGATACGCAGTATTTT
CSARDFRGGAGTDTQYF
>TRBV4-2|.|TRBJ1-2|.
TGTGCCAGCAGCCAAGAAGCAGGGCGTGGGTTCTATGGCTACACCTTC
CASSQEAGRGFYGYTF
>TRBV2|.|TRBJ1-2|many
TGTGCCAGCAGTGAATTCTTGCGAGGCTACACCTTC
CASSEFLRGYTF
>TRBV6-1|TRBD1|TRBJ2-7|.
TGTGCCAGCGGTCCCGGACAGGGGATCCACGAGCAGTACTTC
CASGPGQGIHEQYF
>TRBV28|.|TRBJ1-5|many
TGTGCCAGCAGTTCTCCCCAGGCGGGGGGCATTCAGCCCCAGCATTTT
CASSSPQAGGIQPQHF
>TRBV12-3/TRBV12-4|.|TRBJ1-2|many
TGTGCCAGCAGTTTAGTGTCAGACTATGGCTACACCTTC
CASSLVSDYGYTF
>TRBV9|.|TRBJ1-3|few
TGTGCCAGCAGCGTAGGCAGCGCCTCTGGAAACACCATATATTTT
CASSVGSASGNTIYF
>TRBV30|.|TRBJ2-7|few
TGTGCCTGGAGTGAGGGGGGAGCCTGGTACGAGCAGTACTTC
CAWSEGGAWYEQYF
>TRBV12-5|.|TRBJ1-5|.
TGTGCTAGTGGTTTGGATGGGGGAGGCAGGGAGAGGGGTCAGCCCCAGCATTTT
CASGLDGGGRERGQPQHF
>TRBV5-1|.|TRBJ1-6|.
TGCGCCAGCAGCTTGGAAACAGCAAATTCACCCCTCCACTTT
CASSLETANSPLHF
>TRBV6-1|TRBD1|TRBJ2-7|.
TGTGCCAGCAGGACAGGGCCCGACGAGCAGTACTTC
CASRTGPDEQYF
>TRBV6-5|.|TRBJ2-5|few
TGTGCCAGCAGTTACGGGGGAAACGGAGAGACCCAGTACTTC
CASSYGGNGETQYF
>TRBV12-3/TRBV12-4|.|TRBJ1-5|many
TGTGCCAGCAGTCGACAGTATAGCAATCAGCCCCAGCATTTT
CASSRQYSNQPQHF
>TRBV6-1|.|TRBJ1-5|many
TGTGCCAGCAGTGAGGTAGGGGATCTCCCCCAGCATTTT
CASSEVGDLPQHF
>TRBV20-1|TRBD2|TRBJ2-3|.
TGCAGTGCTAGAGCCGTAGCGGGGGGATGGGATACGCAGTATTTT
CSARAVAGGWDTQYF
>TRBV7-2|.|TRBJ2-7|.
TGTGCCAGCAGCTTTCCCCCTCGACAAAACTACGAGCAGTACTTC
CASSFPPRQNYEQYF
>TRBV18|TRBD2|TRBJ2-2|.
TGTGCCAGCTCACAGCGGGAGACCGGGGAGCTGTTTTTT
CASSQRETGELFF
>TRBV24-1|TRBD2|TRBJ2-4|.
TGTGCCACCAGTGACGGGAACTCGGGAGGGTACATTCAGTACTTC
CATSDGNSGGYIQYF